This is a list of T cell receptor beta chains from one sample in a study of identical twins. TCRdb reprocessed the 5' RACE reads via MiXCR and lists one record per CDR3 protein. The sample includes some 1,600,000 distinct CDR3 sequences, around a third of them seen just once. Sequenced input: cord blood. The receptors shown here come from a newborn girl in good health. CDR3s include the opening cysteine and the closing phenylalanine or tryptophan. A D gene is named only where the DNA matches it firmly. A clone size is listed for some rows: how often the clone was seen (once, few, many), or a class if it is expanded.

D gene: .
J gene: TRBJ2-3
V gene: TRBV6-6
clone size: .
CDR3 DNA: TGTGCCAGCAGCGGATACCGAGGGACTACAGATACGCAGTATTTT
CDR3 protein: CASSGYRGTTDTQYF

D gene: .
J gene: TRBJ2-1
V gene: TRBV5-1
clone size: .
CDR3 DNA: TGCGCCAGCAGCTTGTGGTCCGGGGCGAACTACAATGAGCAGTTCTTC
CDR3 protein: CASSLWSGANYNEQFF

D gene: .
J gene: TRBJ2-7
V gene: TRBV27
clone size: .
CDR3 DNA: TGTGCCAGCAGTTTGAAGCCCAGGGGCTACGAGCAGTACTTC
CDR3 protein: CASSLKPRGYEQYF

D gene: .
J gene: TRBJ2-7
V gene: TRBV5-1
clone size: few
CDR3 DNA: TGCGCCAGCAGCGCCGGACAGACCTCCTACGAGCAGTACTTC
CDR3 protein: CASSAGQTSYEQYF

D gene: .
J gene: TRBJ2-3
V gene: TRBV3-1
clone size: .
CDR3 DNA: TGTGCCAGCAGCCCGGGGTCGTTTCGTGGAGATACGCAGTATTTT
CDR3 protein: CASSPGSFRGDTQYF

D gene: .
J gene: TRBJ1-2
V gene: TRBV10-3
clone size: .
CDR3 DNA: TGTGCCATCAGGGAGTTCAGGGAGGGCGGCTACACCTTC
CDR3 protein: CAIREFREGGYTF

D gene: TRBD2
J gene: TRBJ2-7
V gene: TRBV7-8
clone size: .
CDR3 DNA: TGTGCCAGCAGCTTAGATGGGCGGGAGGGCTACGAGCAGTACTTC
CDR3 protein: CASSLDGREGYEQYF

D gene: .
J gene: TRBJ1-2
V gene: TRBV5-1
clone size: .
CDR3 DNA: TGCGCCAGCAGCTTGGCCGGCAGGGGTGCTGGCTACACCTTC
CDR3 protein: CASSLAGRGAGYTF

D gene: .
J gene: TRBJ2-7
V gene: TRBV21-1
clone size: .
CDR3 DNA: TGTGCCAGCAGCAAATGGGGACGGACCTCCTACGAGCAGTACTTC
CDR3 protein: CASSKWGRTSYEQYF

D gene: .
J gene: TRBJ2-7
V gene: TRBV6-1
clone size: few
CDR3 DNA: TGTGCCAGCAGTGAAGACTTACCCTACGAGCAGTACTTC
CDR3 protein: CASSEDLPYEQYF

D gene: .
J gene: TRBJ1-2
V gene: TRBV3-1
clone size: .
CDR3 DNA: TGTGCCAGCAGCCAAGCCGGAGGCGGCACCCACAACTATGGCTACACCTTC
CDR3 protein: CASSQAGGGTHNYGYTF